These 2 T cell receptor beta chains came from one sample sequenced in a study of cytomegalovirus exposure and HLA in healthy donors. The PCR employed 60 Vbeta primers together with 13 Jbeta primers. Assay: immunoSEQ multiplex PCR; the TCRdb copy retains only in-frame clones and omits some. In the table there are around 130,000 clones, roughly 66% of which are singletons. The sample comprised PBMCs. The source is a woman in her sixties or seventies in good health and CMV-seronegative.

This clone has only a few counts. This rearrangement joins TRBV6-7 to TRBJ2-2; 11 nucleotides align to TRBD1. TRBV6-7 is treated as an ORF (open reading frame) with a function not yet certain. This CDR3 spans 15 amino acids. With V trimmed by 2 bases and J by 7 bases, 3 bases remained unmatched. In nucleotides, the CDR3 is TGTGCCAGCAGTTACGGACAGGGGGCGGGCGGGGAGCTGTTTTTT. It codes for CASSYGQGAGGELFF.

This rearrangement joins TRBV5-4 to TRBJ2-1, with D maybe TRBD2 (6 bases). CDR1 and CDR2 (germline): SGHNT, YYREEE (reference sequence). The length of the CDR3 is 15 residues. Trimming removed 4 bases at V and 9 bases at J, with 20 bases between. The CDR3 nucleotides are TGTGCCAGCAGCCCTCCCCGAACTAGCTTGGGTGAGCAGTTCTTC. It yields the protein CASSPPRTSLGEQFF.